This T cell receptor beta chain stems from a study of cytomegalovirus exposure and HLA in healthy donors (dated 2017 in TCRdb). With respect to the entire study: According to an earlier analysis of a few hundred of the donors, some 180 million T cells yielded 117 million unique TCR beta sequences and 276 Gb of sequence data. Donor age, sex, ethnicity and CMV serostatus were compiled alongside the repertoire data. Among around 400 genotyped donors of the cohort, an average of around 240,000 unique TCR beta nucleotide sequences were sequenced per donor, 15% to 20% of them non-productive. In the later analysis, no new phenotypic data were used to find candidate immune exposures; instead, reliance was placed on TCR beta sequences and their occurrence across donors. Using immunosequencing, the study profiled T cell repertoires from about 620 subjects and related those repertoires to cytomegalovirus serostatus. A separate validation cohort of roughly 120 different subjects was used in addition to the 666-subject first cohort. Genome-wide SNP genotypes for about 60% of the roughly 670 donors were used in a later genetic analysis, which treated that subset as a discovery cohort. Both class I and class II loci were covered by HLA typing, at four-digit resolution. To decide whether each TCR beta V gene segment behaved as functional or pseudogenic, an earlier analysis of nearly 600 of the donors relied on high-throughput TCR beta sequencing. The aim of the study was to test whether cataloging public T cell receptors could identify signatures of past pathogen exposure. Of the 300 to 500 genotyped donors, over 80% were placed in the genetic ancestry cluster associated with self-reported Caucasian donors. A later analysis re-examined previously published TCR beta repertoires from roughly 720 donors and added high-resolution HLA genotyping to investigate patterns of TCR occurrence. Typing coverage differed by locus: A, B, C, DRB1 and DQB1 were typed in roughly 629-630 donors, DQA1 in roughly 510, DPA1 in roughly 590, and DPB1 in 400 to 480. Every repertoire in the discovery cohort had been generated on one and the same sequencing platform. About 280 gigabases of sequencing data and tens of millions of unique TCR sequences were included in an early release covering over 600 HLA-typed donors. To predict cytomegalovirus infection status, the study combined high-throughput TCR immunosequencing, statistical association of individual TCRs with disease status, and machine learning. Roughly 5 DR-DQ haplotypes were handled as single units for association and clustering, since linkage in the cohort was strong.

Details on this clone: This receptor's antigen is unknown. No much larger clonotype is one base removed from it; base qualities were not supplied.

The cohort was made up of 650 to 700 healthy bone marrow donors. At the time of sampling, every cohort member was nominally healthy, though immune exposures that went unrecorded were likely present. The donor tested CMV seropositive and was one of the 289 seropositive cohort members. Each donor provided a peripheral blood sample, and peripheral blood mononuclear cells were used for TCR beta sequencing. Genomic DNA was extracted from the blood cell samples with the Qiagen DNeasy Blood Extraction Kit. Overall study results and their limits: In vitro tests confirmed that a few of the cytomegalovirus-associated TCR beta chains recognize cytomegalovirus antigens. Linkage disequilibrium might explain the correlated functional status among segregating V segments, but an unknown experimental factor could not be ruled out. The classifier was reported to diagnose cytomegalovirus status with high specificity and sensitivity in both the original and validation cohorts. According to a later genetic analysis, donors in an Asian-associated ancestry cluster had fewer N-insertions in productive TCRs than the approximately 670-donor mean. Because HLA typing was unavailable for some donors at each locus, only the typed subset was used in association tests. According to a later analysis, parvovirus B19, influenza, CMV and Epstein-Barr virus appeared linked to several top co-occurrence clusters. A further reported finding was that TCR beta sequences accurately predicted the HLA-A and HLA-B alleles for most subjects in the first cohort. Immune exposure information for the cohort was limited to CMV serostatus. The authors suggested that the approach could potentially be generalized to other disease states and immunological phenotypes. This cohort had only TCR beta chains sequenced, and the lack of alpha or paired-chain data limited which features could be detected. In a later analysis, TCR association rates were found to vary across HLA loci, with the most associated TCRs seen for DRB1 alleles and the fewest for HLA-C alleles. A later analysis found that HLA-associated TCR beta chains were more clonally expanded and had lower generation probabilities than equally common non-associated chains. A later analysis associated approximately 17,000 TCR beta sequences with specific HLA alleles at a false discovery rate of 0.05. Presence/absence analyses assumed roughly uniform sequencing depth across donors, an assumption that may not hold. Because counts were too low, 15 or so rarely observed V segments, including chromosome 9 orphons, were excluded from the earlier analysis of 587 of the donors. An earlier analysis of 587 of the donors showed that most TCR beta V segments appeared in productive rearrangements either about 87% or about 30% of the time, which broadly matched IMGT annotations. A total of fewer than 200 TCR beta chains were listed by the study as associated with cytomegalovirus. An association between a missense DCLRE1C variant and V-gene and J-gene trimming of TCR beta chains was found in a later genetic analysis and replicated in an independent cohort. When HLA alleles, especially DR and DQ, strongly co-occurred, attributing TCR associations to individual alleles was difficult. Across donors, most TCR sequences were observed very rarely, whereas some public TCRs were present in many individuals. The sequencing pipeline was judged likely to have produced a cluster of highly shared sequence variants as a technical artifact. Most CMV-associated TCR beta chains appeared to be HLA-restricted in a later analysis, and the HLA associations seemed to be driven largely by CMV exposure.

The method was the immunoSEQ multiplex PCR assay. The multiplex PCR relied on a mix of 60 forward primers for TCR Vbeta segments and 13 reverse primers for TCR Jbeta segments. The CDR3 region of rearranged TCR beta genes was amplified from genomic DNA by a multiplex PCR assay. The Illumina HiSeq System was used to sequence the amplified TCR beta libraries as 87-base-pair reads. In the source study's methods: A later analysis counted about 76 million unique TCR beta chains across the roughly 700 repertoires, and approximately 11 million of these chains were shared by at least two donors. A nearest-neighbor algorithm error-corrected the raw reads and collapsed the reads into unique sequences, merging closely related sequences to remove PCR and sequencing errors. Alignment of CDR3 sequences to IMGT reference sequences was used to assign V, D and J gene segments. Each retained sequence needed at least a six-nucleotide match to both a V gene segment and a J gene segment. Rearrangements were classified as productive when the CDR3 lacked stop codons and remained in frame with V and J, and all other rearrangements were classified as non-productive. Following IMGT convention, CDR3 was defined as the stretch from the second conserved V-encoded cysteine up to the conserved J-encoded phenylalanine. The earlier analysis of around 640 of the donors excluded sequences that lacked an unambiguous match to a single V gene segment. In an earlier analysis of 450 to 750 of the donors, a V segment was called functional when productive rearrangements were above 56.7%, and segregating when the standard deviation between donors exceeded 5%. To diagnose cytomegalovirus status from the catalog of TCR beta chain sequences, a statistical classification framework was built. V and J gene assignment, in a later analysis, came from comparing TCR nucleotide sequences with IMGT/GENE-DB human TR gene sequences. Using the TCRdist pipeline, a later analysis assigned CDR3 sequences along with most-parsimonious VDJ recombination scenarios. In a later analysis, every TCR beta chain was defined by the combination of its CDR3 amino acid sequence and its V-gene family, and reads without a unique V-gene family were dropped. In a later analysis, fewer than 600 highly shared, low-generation-probability nucleotide sequences were removed to address suspected cross-contamination and a sequencing artifact. In a later analysis, a clonal expansion index for each public chain was calculated from normalized within-repertoire ranks of inferred template counts. In a later analysis, generation probabilities were computed using a VDJ recombination model fitted to out-of-frame rearrangements, and the results were checked against IGoR. In a later analysis, hypergeometric tests were used to score TCR-TCR, TCR-HLA and TCR-CMV co-occurrence, with a repertoire-size bias correction applied to TCR pairs. In a later analysis, false discovery rates were estimated by permuting HLA or CMV assignments 20 times. In a later analysis, co-occurring TCRs were grouped with DBSCAN, and TCRdist sequence similarity was added when clustering was performed within HLA-allele-positive subsets. Co-occurrence clustering excluded repertoires with fewer than 30,000 or more than 120,000 public chains, plus five with anomalous nucleotide sharing. This is the immuneACCESS table as TCRdb keeps it, with only in-frame sequences that have V and J called. A part of the clones is gone; compared with another copy, unresolved V genes explain less than half, and the rest is unexplained. D and trimming come from the DNA, and the V and J calls and clone size come from that table. The sample contains 130,000 to 150,000 clones, roughly 80% of them found a single time. In total, the top ten clones hold under 3% of the sample.

Sample: PBMCs. This sequence originates from a man aged 35 to 55 in good health and CMV-seropositive.

This receptor has the CDR3 CASSWPRTGQFQPQHF. The DNA sequence is as follows: TGTGCCAGCAGTTGGCCTAGGACAGGGCAATTTCAGCCCCAGCATTTT. Rearrangement joined TRBV6-4 to TRBJ1-5; 8 bases in the junction line up with TRBD1. Counted from cysteine to phenylalanine, this CDR3 has 16 amino acids. This entry keeps only the CDR3 DNA: 48 bases, framed from base 1. V and J are trimmed by 5 bases and 6 bases, and the gene matches miss 12 bases of the junction. The germline V gene yields MRHNA for CDR1 and SNTAGT for CDR2.